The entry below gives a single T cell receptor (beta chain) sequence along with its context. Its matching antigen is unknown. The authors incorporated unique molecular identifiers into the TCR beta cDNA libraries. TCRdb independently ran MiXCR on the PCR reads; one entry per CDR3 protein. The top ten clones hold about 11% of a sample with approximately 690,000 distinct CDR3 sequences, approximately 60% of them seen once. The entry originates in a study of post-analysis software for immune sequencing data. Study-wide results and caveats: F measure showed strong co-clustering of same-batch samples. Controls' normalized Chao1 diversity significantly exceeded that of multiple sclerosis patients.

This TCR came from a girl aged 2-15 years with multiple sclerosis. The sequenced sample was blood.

The DNA of the CDR3 is TGTGCCATCAGTGAGTCATTTGGGGGGCAACGTGGGGCCAACGTCCTGACTTTC. Translating it yields CAISESFGGQRGANVLTF. V gene TRBV10-3 combines with J gene TRBJ2-6; D possibly matches TRBD1 or TRBD2 (6 bases each). The CDR3 extends over 18 amino acids. Germline loops: CDR1 ENHRY, CDR2 SYGVKD. Trimming removed 0 bases at V and 3 bases at J, with 15 bases between.